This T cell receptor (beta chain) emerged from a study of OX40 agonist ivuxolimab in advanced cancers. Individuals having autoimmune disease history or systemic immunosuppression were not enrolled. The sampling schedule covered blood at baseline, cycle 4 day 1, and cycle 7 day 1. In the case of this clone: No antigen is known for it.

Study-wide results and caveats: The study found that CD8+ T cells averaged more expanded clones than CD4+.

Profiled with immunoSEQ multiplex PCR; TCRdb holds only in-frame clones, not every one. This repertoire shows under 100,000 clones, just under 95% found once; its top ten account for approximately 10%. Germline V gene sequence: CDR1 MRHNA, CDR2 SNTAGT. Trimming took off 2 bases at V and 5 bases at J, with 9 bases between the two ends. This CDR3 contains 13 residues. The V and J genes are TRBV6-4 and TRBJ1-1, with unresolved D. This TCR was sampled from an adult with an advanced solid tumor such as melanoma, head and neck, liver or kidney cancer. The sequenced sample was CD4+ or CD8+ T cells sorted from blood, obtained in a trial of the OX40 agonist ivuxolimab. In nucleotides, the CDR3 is TGTGCCAGCAGTGACGGCTGGAGTACTGAAGCTTTCTTT. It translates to CASSDGWSTEAFF.